Included here is one T cell receptor beta chain sequence, with context. Germline lookup yields CDR1 SEHNR and CDR2 FQNEAQ (reference sequence). Losses at the gene ends were 5 bases for V and 4 bases for J; bases not matched to a gene: 3. The CDR3 sequence is 14 residues long. These data come from a study of blood T cell repertoires in COVID-19. The wider study: Samples came from the United States, Italy and Spain, spanning acute and convalescent COVID-19.

Some clones are missing from TCRdb's copy, which holds only in-frame ones; the method was immunoSEQ multiplex PCR. The sample includes 150,000 to 180,000 clones, around 85% of them seen just once. This sequence was found in a man aged 55 to 70 with COVID-19, enrolled during active disease. Sequencing was carried out using peripheral blood. This sequence joins TRBV7-9 and TRBJ2-5; TRBD2 aligns across 11 bases. CDR3 DNA sequence: TGTGCCAGCAGCCGGGGGACTAGCGGAGAGACCCAGTACTTC. As protein: CASSRGTSGETQYF.